This T cell receptor (beta chain) was found in a study of blood T cell repertoires in COVID-19. As for the study in general: The United States, Italy and Spain provided the acute and convalescent COVID-19 samples. From T cells, B-cell-depleted T cells, or PBMCs came the material, which was cDNA or gDNA.

The germline V gene encodes CDR1 SEHNR and CDR2 FQNEAQ (reference sequence). With 3 bases removed from V and 4 bases from J, the gap between germline ends came to 12 bases. This CDR3 spans 14 amino acids. Methods used by the authors: Reference gene primer amplification gave nucleated cell count estimates. Repertoires were generated with immunoSEQ multiplex PCR, while TCRdb's copy carries only in-frame clones and drops some. Clone size and V and J calls were adopted from that table, with D and trimming inferred from the DNA. The table lists 300,000 to 350,000 clones, about nine tenths of them singletons.

This TCR was sampled from a man aged 18 to 30 with active or convalescent COVID-19. V gene TRBV7-9 combines with J gene TRBJ1-1, with D tentatively TRBD1 (6 bases). Sequencing was carried out using peripheral blood. The CDR3 loop is CASSLVGARTEAFF. The CDR3 nucleotides read TGTGCCAGCAGCTTGGTGGGGGCGCGCACTGAAGCTTTCTTT. The full variable domain, completed using reference TRBV7-9 and TRBJ1-1, is DTGVSQNPRHKITKRGQNVTFRCDPISEHNRLYWYRQTLGQGPEFLTYFQNEAQLEKSRLLSDRFSAERPKGSFSTLEIQRTEQGDSAMYLCASSLVGARTEAFFGQGTRLTVV.